This TCR beta chain was sequenced in a study of OX40 agonist ivuxolimab in advanced cancers. Overall study: The treatment was a fully human IgG2 OX40 agonist, ivuxolimab.

Here immunoSEQ multiplex PCR was the method, and the copy in TCRdb shows in-frame clones only, minus some. The sample records some 48,000 clones, under 90% being singletons. Prior autoimmune disease or systemic immunosuppression barred patients. The sequence was collected from an adult with an advanced solid tumor such as melanoma, head and neck, liver or kidney cancer. The material was CD4+ or CD8+ T cells sorted from blood, obtained in a trial of the OX40 agonist ivuxolimab.

Written as DNA, the CDR3 is TGTGCCAGCAGTTTATCGGCATACTCCTACGAGCAGTACTTC. Its protein is CASSLSAYSYEQYF. The chain joins TRBV27 to TRBJ2-7; D remains ambiguous. Trimming took 0 bases from V and 0 from J, leaving 6 bases between them. There are 14 residues in the CDR3. The V gene's germline CDR1 is MNHEY and CDR2 SMNVEV (reference sequence).